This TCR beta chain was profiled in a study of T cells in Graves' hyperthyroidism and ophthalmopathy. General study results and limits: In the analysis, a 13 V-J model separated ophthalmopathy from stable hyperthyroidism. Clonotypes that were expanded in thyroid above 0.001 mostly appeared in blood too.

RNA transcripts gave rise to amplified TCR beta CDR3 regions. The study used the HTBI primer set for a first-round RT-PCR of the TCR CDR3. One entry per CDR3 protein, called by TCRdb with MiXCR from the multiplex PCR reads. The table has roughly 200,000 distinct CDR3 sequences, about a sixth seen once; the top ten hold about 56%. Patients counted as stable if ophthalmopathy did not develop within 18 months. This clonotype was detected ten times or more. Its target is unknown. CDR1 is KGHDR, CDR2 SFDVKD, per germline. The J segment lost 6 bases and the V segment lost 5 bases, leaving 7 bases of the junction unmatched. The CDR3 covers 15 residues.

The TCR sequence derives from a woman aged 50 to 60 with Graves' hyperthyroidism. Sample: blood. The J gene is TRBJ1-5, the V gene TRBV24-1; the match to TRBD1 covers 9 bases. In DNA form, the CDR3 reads TGTGCCACCAGTGGGGGGACAGGGACAGTTCAGCCCCAGCATTTT. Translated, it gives CATSGGTGTVQPQHF.